This entry is about one T cell receptor (beta chain). What it binds is not known. Peripheral blood came from all dose cohorts at three timepoints. This sample is drawn from a study of OX40 agonist ivuxolimab in advanced cancers. About the study: Mean age approximately 66 years, range about 20 to 79; around 80% male. Overall study results and limits: Patients with a partial response at 0.1-3.0 mg/kg had among the lowest clonal expansion. Clonal expansion was seen in CD4+ and CD8+ blood T cells by week 6 at 0.1 to 3.0 mg/kg.

Assay: immunoSEQ multiplex PCR; the TCRdb copy retains only in-frame clones and omits some. This sample has more than 70,000 clones, with roughly 87% found just once. This CDR3 has 14 amino acids. Trimming removed 4 bases from V and 4 bases from J; junction bases left unmatched: 2. CDR1 and CDR2 from the germline V gene are LNHDA and SQIVND (reference sequence). The chain combines TRBV19 with TRBJ2-2; 8 bases are a match to TRBD2. The source material was CD4+ or CD8+ T cells sorted from blood, sampled in a trial of the OX40 agonist ivuxolimab. The source is an adult with an advanced solid tumor such as melanoma, head and neck, liver or kidney cancer. DNA of the CDR3: TGTGCCAGTAGTACCGGGACTAGCACCGGGGAGCTGTTTTTT. This gives the protein CASSTGTSTGELFF.